This TCR beta chain was documented in a study of cytomegalovirus exposure and HLA in healthy donors. In the study overall: Most genotyped donors, 81% of 300 to 400, had Caucasian-associated genetic ancestry.

Study-wide points: Reported results showed that the classifier diagnosed cytomegalovirus status with high specificity and sensitivity. TCR sequences were mostly rare, though some public TCRs occurred in many donors.

As to this clone: Its antigen is unknown.

The V and J ends lost 1 base and 2 bases respectively, with 18 bases between them. The CDR3 totals 18 residues. CDR1 is SEHNR and CDR2 is FQNEAQ in the germline V gene (reference sequence). With 60 Vbeta and 13 Jbeta primers, the PCR was carried out. Sequenced by immunoSEQ multiplex PCR; TCRdb stores in-frame clones only, minus some. The data show 250,000 to 350,000 clones, about four fifths seen once. This TCR came from a girl aged 2 to 10 in good health and CMV-seronegative. The rearrangement links TRBV7-9 to TRBJ1-3; tentative D call: TRBD1 (5 bases). Sequences were obtained from PBMCs. CDR3 DNA: TGTGCCAGCAGCTTAGTAGGGGCAGGGCGGATTACTGGAAACACCATATATTTT. Protein sequence: CASSLVGAGRITGNTIYF.